The 15 T cell receptor delta chains listed next were all sequenced from one sample in a study of gamma-delta chains in newborns, infants, children. TCRdb processed the reads again with the CATT caller. Of several thousand delta-chain clones in the sample, approximately 2.4% were seen once. Material: blood. These receptors came from a child who was a newborn, infant or young child, either healthy, febrile or measles-vaccinated (not recorded which).

This clone is medium-sized (0.01 to 0.1%) in the sample. Other DNA sequences in the same sample also yield this CDR3. This rearrangement joins TRDV2 to TRDJ2; 7 nucleotides line up with TRDD3. V lost 5 bases, J lost 6 bases, and 23 bases stayed unmatched. The CDR3 contains 19 residues. Germline-derived CDR1 and CDR2 are GEAIGNYY and EKD. The CDR3 coding sequence is TGTGCCTGTGGAAAACCCCGCTCTTTACTGGGGCCTGTCGCAGCACAACTCTTCTTT. This codes for CACGKPRSLLGPVAAQLFF.

About this clone: This DNA translates differently at residue 11 from the TCRdb protein, which is that of a much larger clone; a read error is likely, and the protein shown is the DNA's own translation. V is TRDV2 and J is TRDJ3, with TRDD3 matching over 7 bases. The germline gives CDR1 GEAIGNYY, CDR2 EKD. The CDR3 spans 18 residues. CDR3 sequence: CACDTGGFRSRDTRQMFF. The CDR3 DNA is TGTGCCTGTGACACCGGGGGATTCCGCTCCCGGGACACCCGACAGATGTTTTTC.

This clone occurred a few times. The TCRdb record carries a much larger clone's protein, which differs from this DNA's translation at residue 11; a read error is the likely cause, and the protein listed here is the DNA translation. The chain recombines TRDV2 with TRDJ1; 7 bases fit TRDD3. This CDR3 is 17 amino acids long. CDR1 is GEAIGNYY, CDR2 EKD, per germline. Trimming took 0 bases from V and 1 from J; bases not matched to a gene: 10. The CDR3 loop reads CACDTVVRDTCTDKLIF. For the CDR3, the DNA is TGTGCCTGTGACACCGTTGTGAGGGATACATGCACCGATAAACTCATCTTT.

This clone is judged medium-sized (0.01 to 0.1%). A much larger clonotype is one base distant, so this may be a read error. Other DNA sequences in the sample encode the same CDR3. The gene calls are TRDV2 and TRDJ2; 12 positions match TRDD3. Unmatched junction bases numbered 2, after V lost 2 bases and J lost 8 bases. The CDR3 totals 14 residues. Germline loops: CDR1 GEAIGNYY, CDR2 EKD. The CDR3 DNA is TGTGCCTGTGACATACTGGGGGATACTGCACAACTCTTCTTT. Translation gives CACDILGDTAQLFF.

This clone turned up a few times. The rearrangement uses TRDV2 and TRDJ1, with TRDD3 as a possible D gene (6 bases). Trimming cost V 3 bases and J 1 base, with 26 bases left between them. Germline assignment: CDR1 GEAIGNYY and CDR2 EKD. The CDR3 extends over 19 amino acids. The CDR3 region is CACDAVLVGGTRATDKLIF. The CDR3 DNA reads TGTGCCTGTGACGCCGTACTGGTGGGGGGTACGCGGGCCACCGATAAACTCATCTTT.

Concerning this clone itself: The same CDR3 also results from other DNA sequences found in this sample. V usage is TRDV2 and J usage is TRDJ3, with 9 bases lining up with TRDD3. V gave up 0 bases and J gave up 0 bases; unmatched junction bases: 14. The CDR3 has 22 residues. Per the germline V gene, CDR1 is GEAIGNYY and CDR2 is EKD. The CDR3 bases are TGTGCCTGTGACACCGAGGGAGACTGGGGGACCAGAAGCTCCTGGGACACCCGACAGATGTTTTTC. Protein: CACDTEGDWGTRSSWDTRQMFF.

This clone was counted only a few times. This sample includes further DNA sequences coding for the same CDR3. The J gene is TRDJ2, the V gene TRDV2, with D possibly being TRDD3 (6 bases). This CDR3 is 15 amino acids long. Germline V CDR1 and CDR2: GEAIGNYY, EKD. With 1 base removed from V and 3 bases from J, the gap between germline ends came to 11 bases. Written as DNA, the CDR3 is TGTGCCTGTGACACGGTGGGGGCCCTGACAGCACAACTCTTCTTT. It is translated as CACDTVGALTAQLFF.

This clone is medium-sized (0.01 to 0.1%) within its sample. This sample also contains other DNA sequences that code for the same CDR3. The chain joins TRDV2 to TRDJ3, with TRDD3 identical over 10 bases. Germline V CDR1 and CDR2: GEAIGNYY, EKD. Trimming cost V 0 bases and J 0 bases; bases outside gene matches: 4. This CDR3 spans 19 amino acids. The CDR3: CACDTVLGDNSWDTRQMFF. DNA for the CDR3: TGTGCCTGTGACACCGTGCTGGGGGATAACTCCTGGGACACCCGACAGATGTTTTTC.

Judged by abundance, this clone is medium-sized. Other DNA sequences in the same sample also yield this CDR3. The V gene is TRDV2, the J gene TRDJ3, with 10 bases that match TRDD3. The CDR3 has 19 amino acids. The germline gives CDR1 GEAIGNYY, CDR2 EKD. V shed 1 base and J 0 bases; nucleotides not matched to a gene: 5. The CDR3 coding sequence is TGTGCCTGTGACACTGGGGGATACCTCAGCTCCTGGGACACCCGACAGATGTTTTTC. It yields the protein CACDTGGYLSSWDTRQMFF.

This clone is labeled as large. Other DNA sequences in this sample translate to the same CDR3. The chain employs TRDV2 and TRDJ2; D is possibly TRDD3 (5 bases). V shed 2 bases and J shed 6 bases, with 15 bases lying between them. The CDR3 has 15 residues. Germline CDR1 is GEAIGNYY and CDR2 is EKD. DNA for the CDR3: TGTGCCTGTGACAACCTGGGCGATAAGGCAGCACAACTCTTCTTT. Translated, it gives CACDNLGDKAAQLFF.

The table lists this clone with a few counts. One junction end disagrees with the germline gene, perhaps due to a read error. The sample holds other DNA sequences that translate to the same CDR3. V gene TRDV2 combines with J gene TRDJ1, with 7 bases matching TRDD3. CDR1 and CDR2 from the germline V gene are GEAIGNYY and EKD. This CDR3 is built from 15 residues. CDR3 loop: CACDSLGVSTDKLIF. CDR3 bases: TGCGCCTGTGATTCGCTGGGGGTCTCCACCGATAAACTCATCTTT.

This clone was seen a few times. This DNA translates differently at residue 12 from the TCRdb protein, which is that of a much larger clone; a read error is likely, and the protein shown is the DNA's own translation. This chain uses TRDV2 with TRDJ3; 8 bases line up with TRDD3. CDR1 and CDR2 from the germline V gene are GEAIGNYY and EKD. The CDR3 sequence is 18 residues long. The DNA for the CDR3 is TGTGCCTGTGACACGGGATACGCAAGATCCTGGGGCACCCGACAGATGTTTTTC. Translating gives CACDTGYARSWGTRQMFF.

Comment on this clone: The sample holds other DNA sequences that translate to the same CDR3. This chain uses TRDV2 with TRDJ3, with TRDD3 matching 7 bases. Germline V gene sequence: CDR1 GEAIGNYY, CDR2 EKD. CDR3 length: 18 amino acids. V shed 0 bases, J shed 0 bases, and the junction held 4 bases outside the gene matches. CDR3 in amino acids: CACDTAGGLSWDTRQMFF. The CDR3 coding sequence is TGTGCCTGTGACACCGCTGGGGGCCTCTCCTGGGACACCCGACAGATGTTTTTC.

By proportion, this clone is medium-sized (0.01 to 0.1%). Possible read error: a much larger clone is one base away. The sample contains more than one DNA sequence encoding this CDR3. The rearrangement joins TRDV2 to TRDJ1; 10 bases are shared with TRDD3. This CDR3 contains 14 residues. J was trimmed by 2 bases and V by 2 bases; bases with no gene match: 1. The V gene's germline CDR1 is GEAIGNYY and CDR2 EKD. The CDR3 DNA sequence: TGTGCCTGTGACAGACTGGGGGATACCGATAAACTCATCTTT. It specifies CACDRLGDTDKLIF.

Concerning this clone itself: This DNA translates differently at residue 9 from the TCRdb protein, which is that of a much larger clone; a read error is likely, and the protein shown is the DNA's own translation. This chain links TRDV2 with TRDJ1; 7 positions agree with TRDD3. CDR1 and CDR2 (germline): GEAIGNYY, EKD. The CDR3 has 15 residues. V lost 0 bases to trimming and J lost 1 base; unmatched junction nucleotides: 4. As DNA, the CDR3 is TGTGCCTGTGACACCGTGGGGGGATGCACCGATAAACTCATCTTT. Protein sequence: CACDTVGGCTDKLIF.